The 2 T cell receptor beta chains below all came from one sample that was sequenced in a study of blood T cell repertoires in COVID-19. Some clones are missing from TCRdb's copy, which holds only in-frame ones; the method was immunoSEQ multiplex PCR. Of 200,000 or so clones in the sample, roughly nine tenths are singletons; the top ten hold 0.78%. The specimen sequenced was peripheral blood. The receptors were gathered from a woman aged 70 to 79 with acute or convalescent COVID-19.

This chain joins TRBV21-1 and TRBJ2-2; TRBD1 is the table's D call and was not checked against the DNA. TRBV21-1 represents a pseudogene. The CDR3 spans 16 residues. CDR3 protein: CASSKGHKFNTGELFF. The CDR3 DNA reads TGTGCCAGCAGCAAGGGACACAAGTTTAACACCGGGGAGCTGTTTTTT.

This rearrangement joins TRBV18 to TRBJ2-7; D uncertain. CDR1 and CDR2 (germline): KGHSH, LQKENI. This CDR3 has 14 amino acids. Trimming removed 3 bases from V and 2 bases from J, with 11 bases in between. The CDR3 spells CASSPSPVPYEQYF. As DNA, the CDR3 is TGTGCCAGCTCACCCTCCCCGGTCCCCTACGAGCAGTACTTC.